These 32 T cell receptor beta chains came from one sample sequenced in a study of Ad26.COV2.S vaccination and SARS-CoV-2 variants. Some clones are missing from TCRdb's copy, which holds only in-frame ones; the method was immunoSEQ multiplex PCR. The sample lists around 300,000 clones, roughly 90% occurring once. This sample's treatment: approximately 18 received Ad26.COV2.S at low or high dose, single or two shots; roughly five received placebo; per-sample allocation not given. Sampling was performed 63 days after the first vaccine or placebo injection. The sequences come from peripheral blood, collected in a trial of Ad26.COV2.S vaccine versus placebo. These receptor sequences come from a person between 18 and 65 years old who received the Ad26.COV2.S COVID-19 vaccine or a placebo.

The chain links TRBV3-1 (or the pseudogene TRBV3-2) to TRBJ1-2; D gene uncertain. Germline V gives CDR1 LGHDT, CDR2 YNNKEL (reference sequence). The V end lost 0 bases, the J end lost 7 bases, and 15 bases lay between the germline ends. The CDR3 length is 15 residues. CDR3 nucleotide sequence: TGTGCCAGCAGCCAAGAAGGGCAGGATTGGAGTGGCTACACCTTC. Amino acid sequence: CASSQEGQDWSGYTF.

The chain has TRBV7-8 and TRBJ1-2; D may be TRBD1 (6 bases). Germline CDR1 reads SGHVS; CDR2 reads FQNEAQ. The CDR3 runs 14 residues. V shed 2 bases and J shed 8 bases, with 15 bases lying between them. As DNA, the CDR3 is TGTGCCAGCAGCTTAACTATAGGGGGGGACGGCTACACCTTC. This codes for CASSLTIGGDGYTF.

The gene calls are TRBV21-1 and TRBJ1-5; the table assigns TRBD1, which was not confirmed against the DNA. TRBV21-1 corresponds to a pseudogene. The CDR3 runs to 13 residues. DNA of the CDR3: TGTGCCAGCAGCAAAGGGGGCGATCAGCCCCAGCATTTT. This gives the protein CASSKGGDQPQHF.

The chain links TRBV11-2 to TRBJ2-3, with a tentative D call TRBD2 (7 bases). The germline CDR1 and CDR2 sequences are SGHAT and FQNNGV. V was trimmed by 3 bases and J by 2 bases, leaving 12 bases between them. The CDR3 covers 15 residues. CDR3 sequence: CASSFGGGYTDTQYF. In DNA form, the CDR3 reads TGTGCCAGCAGCTTTGGCGGGGGCTACACAGATACGCAGTATTTT.

V is TRBV7-9 and J is TRBJ2-7; TRBD2 matches 11 bases. CDR1 SEHNR and CDR2 FQNEAQ come from the germline V gene (reference sequence). The length of the CDR3 is 15 residues. After removal of 1 base from V and 3 bases from J, the junction contained 2 bases not matched to a gene. CDR3 in DNA: TGTGCCAGCAGCTTAGGTACTAGCGGGAGCTACGAGCAGTACGTC. It specifies CASSLGTSGSYEQYV.

This chain uses TRBV7-6 with TRBJ1-1; 8 bases are shared with TRBD1. This CDR3 region has 14 residues. In germline, CDR1 is SGHVS, CDR2 FNYEAQ. V shed 5 bases, J shed 0 bases, and the junction held 2 bases outside the gene matches. CDR3 loop: CASSDRGMNTEAFF. CDR3 nucleotide sequence: TGTGCCAGCAGCGACAGGGGTATGAACACTGAAGCTTTCTTT.

The chain couples TRBV5-6 to TRBJ2-7; D possibly corresponds to TRBD1 (5 bases). V gave up 2 bases and J gave up 5 bases, with 20 bases separating them. Germline CDR1 SGHDT, CDR2 YYEEEE. The CDR3 loop spans 16 amino acids. CDR3 amino acids: CASSLKGAEELNEQYV. CDR3 DNA sequence: TGTGCCAGCAGCTTAAAAGGGGCCGAAGAATTGAACGAGCAGTACGTC.

The chain joins TRBV5-4 to TRBJ1-1; no firm D call. In germline, CDR1 is SGHNT, CDR2 YYREEE (reference sequence). Trimming removed 4 bases from V and 3 bases from J, with 13 bases in between. This CDR3 region has 14 residues. The chain's CDR3 is CASSPGTRDTEAFF. The CDR3 DNA reads as TGTGCCAGCAGCCCGGGCACGCGGGACACTGAAGCTTTCTTT.

The rearrangement joins TRBV11-3 to TRBJ1-1; the D is unclear. Trimming took off 0 bases at V and 3 bases at J, with 5 bases between the two ends. The germline V gene has CDR1 SGHNT and CDR2 YENEEA. This CDR3 comprises 13 residues. The CDR3 region has the DNA TGTGCCAGCAGCTTAGAGGTGGACACTGAAGCTTTCTTT. Protein sequence: CASSLEVDTEAFF. The variable domain in full, completed from reference TRBV11-3 and TRBJ1-1, reads EAGVVQSPRYKIIEKKQPVAFWCNPISGHNTLYWYLQNLGQGPELLIRYENEEAVDDSQLPKDRFSAERLKGVDSTLKIQPAELGDSAVYLCASSLEVDTEAFFGQGTRLTVV.

This clone was picked up a small number of times. V gene TRBV2 combines with J gene TRBJ1-2; D not resolved. Per the germline V gene, CDR1 is SNHLY and CDR2 is FYNNEI. CDR3 size: 13 residues. V lost 4 bases, J lost 2 bases, and 8 bases lay in between. The CDR3 DNA reads as TGTGCCAGCAGTGTCGTTCCGAACTATGGCTACACCTTC. The encoded protein is CASSVVPNYGYTF.

The chain employs TRBV29-1 and TRBJ1-2; TRBD1 is a possible D gene (6 bases). This CDR3 has 15 residues. Germline lookup yields CDR1 SQVTM and CDR2 ANQGSEA. V lost 0 bases to trimming and J lost 8 bases, with 19 bases between them. CDR3 amino acids: CSVEDSRGGDGGYTF. CDR3 DNA: TGCAGCGTTGAAGATTCTCGCGGGGGCGACGGGGGCTACACCTTC. Together with reference TRBV29-1 and TRBJ1-2, the CDR3 gives the full variable domain: SAVISQKPSRDICQRGTSLTIQCQVDSQVTMMFWYRQQPGQSLTLIATANQGSEATYESGFVIDKFPISRPNLTFSTLTVSNMSPEDSSIYLCSVEDSRGGDGGYTFGSGTRLTVV.

The chain uses TRBV6-2 or TRBV6-3 and TRBJ1-2; a weak D match, TRBD1 (5 bases). The ends were cut back, 2 bases at V and 0 bases at J, with 10 bases in the middle. The CDR3 runs 15 residues. The germline V gene has CDR1 MNHEY and CDR2 SVGEGT. The CDR3 protein is CASSYVGVSNYGYTF. As DNA, the CDR3 is TGTGCCAGCAGTTACGTGGGGGTATCTAACTATGGCTACACCTTC.

The rearrangement uses TRBV2 and TRBJ2-7; 10 nucleotides match TRBD1. Germline V gene sequence: CDR1 SNHLY, CDR2 FYNNEI. V lost 10 bases and J lost 4; bases outside the gene matches: 7. The CDR3 covers 13 residues. The CDR3 region has the DNA TGTGCCATCCCGGACAGGGGGTCATACGAGCAGTACTTC. This sequence encodes CAIPDRGSYEQYF.

This clone was observed once. The chain links TRBV10-3 to TRBJ2-2; 8 nucleotides agree with TRBD2. This CDR3 has 15 amino acids. The ends lost 6 bases at V and 2 bases at J; junction bases unmatched: 5. Germline CDR1 ENHRY, CDR2 SYGVKD. The CDR3 loop is CAIRGLGGNTGELFF. For the CDR3, the DNA is TGTGCCATCAGGGGACTAGGGGGAAACACCGGGGAGCTGTTTTTT.

The V call is TRBV5-4, the J call TRBJ2-5; D unclear. The CDR3 extends over 12 amino acids. Germline CDR1 is SGHNT and CDR2 is YYREEE (reference sequence). Trimming removed 4 bases from V and 5 bases from J, with 9 bases in between. The CDR3 reads CASSHMGETQYF. Here the CDR3 DNA reads TGTGCCAGCAGCCACATGGGGGAGACCCAGTACTTC.

The gene calls are TRBV6-2 or TRBV6-3 and TRBJ1-5, with D uncertain. The CDR3 sequence is 13 residues long. Trimming removed 1 base at V and 4 bases at J, with 5 bases between. Looked up from germline, CDR1 is MNHEY and CDR2 is SVGEGT. The CDR3 DNA sequence: TGTGCCAGCAGTTACTTCACTAATCAGCCCCAGCATTTT. The encoded protein is CASSYFTNQPQHF.

The chain couples TRBV11-2 to TRBJ1-1; 7 nucleotides align to TRBD1. Germline CDR1 SGHAT, CDR2 FQNNGV. V lost 6 bases to trimming and J lost 3 bases; unmatched junction nucleotides: 13. The CDR3 totals 16 residues. The CDR3 DNA reads TGTGCCAGCAGTTTGAGCCCGGACAGGCGGGACACTGAAGCTTTCTTT. This gives the protein CASSLSPDRRDTEAFF.

The chain uses TRBV19 and TRBJ2-1; TRBD2 agrees at 10 bases. The CDR3 spans 18 residues. V lost 1 base to trimming and J lost 8 bases; unmatched junction nucleotides: 14. The V gene's germline CDR1 is LNHDA and CDR2 SQIVND (reference sequence). This CDR3 reads CASSIGAPGLAKAYEQFF. In DNA, the CDR3 is TGTGCCAGTAGTATAGGGGCTCCGGGACTAGCGAAAGCGTATGAGCAGTTCTTC.

The genes are TRBV30 and TRBJ1-4; the D is unclear. Trimming left V 2 bases short and J 6 bases short, with 10 bases between. Germline V gene lookup returns CDR1 GTSNPN and CDR2 SVGIG (reference sequence). The CDR3 is 13 amino acids. CDR3 in DNA: TGTGCCTGGAGTCCGGTAAGGGATGAAAAACTGTTTTTT. Its protein is CAWSPVRDEKLFF.

The rearrangement uses TRBV27 and TRBJ1-2, with a possible D match to TRBD1 (5 bases). This CDR3 is 14 amino acids long. The V end was cut by 4 bases, the J end by 1 base, with 10 bases between. Germline CDR1 MNHEY, CDR2 SMNVEV (reference sequence). The CDR3 protein is CASSSGRDNYGYTF. The CDR3 DNA follows: TGTGCCAGCAGTTCCGGCAGGGATAACTATGGCTACACCTTC.

The rearrangement joins TRBV30 to TRBJ2-1; 8 positions agree with TRBD1. This CDR3 spans 17 amino acids. Germline-derived CDR1 and CDR2 are GTSNPN and SVGIG (reference sequence). V lost 5 bases, J lost 0 bases, and 12 bases stayed unmatched. The CDR3 nucleotides are TGTGCCTGGGGCTCAGGGGGCGGCAGCCCCTCCTACAATGAGCAGTTCTTC. As protein: CAWGSGGGSPSYNEQFF.

J is TRBJ1-1 and V is TRBV6-4; perhaps TRBD1 as D (5 bases). V shed 5 bases and J shed 4 bases, with 11 bases lying between them. From germline, CDR1 is MRHNA and CDR2 SNTAGT. The CDR3 loop spans 13 amino acids. The CDR3 DNA reads TGTGCCAGCAGTAACGGGGGAATCACTGAAGCTTTCTTT. Amino acid sequence: CASSNGGITEAFF.

The rearrangement joins TRBV10-2 to TRBJ2-2, with 7 positions matching TRBD1. V gave up 3 bases and J gave up 4 bases; unmatched junction bases: 5. Germline lookup yields CDR1 WSHSY and CDR2 SAAADI. This CDR3 is 15 amino acids long. The CDR3 DNA reads TGCGCCAGCAGTGACCCGGACAGGCCCACCGGGGAGCTGTTTTTT. This codes for CASSDPDRPTGELFF.

This clone was seen a few times. This chain connects TRBV6-4 to TRBJ2-3; 8 bases are a match to TRBD2. The CDR3 consists of 15 residues. V shed 3 bases and J 0 bases; nucleotides not matched to a gene: 2. The V gene's germline CDR1 is MRHNA and CDR2 SNTAGT. CDR3 coding DNA: TGTGCCAGCAGTGAGACGGGAGGGAGCACAGATACGCAGTATTTT. Protein sequence: CASSETGGSTDTQYF.

The CDR3, as DNA: TGTGCCAGCAGCATCACGGGACTAGCGGGAAGGGATACGCAGTATTTT. This translates into CASSITGLAGRDTQYF. This chain links TRBV5-4 with TRBJ2-3, with 13 bases matching TRBD2. J was trimmed by 6 bases and V by 4 bases; bases with no gene match: 8. Germline V lookup: CDR1 SGHNT, CDR2 YYREEE (reference sequence). The length of the CDR3 is 16 residues.

On this clone: Within the sample, other DNA sequences also encode this same CDR3. The V and J genes are TRBV6-5 and TRBJ1-2; TRBD1 matches 8 bases. CDR1 MNHEY and CDR2 SVGAGI come from the germline V gene. V shed 6 bases and J 2 bases; nucleotides not matched to a gene: 8. This CDR3 region has 15 residues. CDR3 coding DNA: TGTGCCAGCAGACCCGGACAGGGCCCCAACTATGGCTACACCTTC. This sequence encodes CASRPGQGPNYGYTF.

CDR3 in DNA: TGTGCCAGCAGTCTACGCGGGATAACTGAAGCTTTCTTT. Translated: CASSLRGITEAFF. V is TRBV12-3 or TRBV12-4 and J is TRBJ1-1; D remains ambiguous. The CDR3 has 13 amino acids. V lost 5 bases and J 5 bases, leaving 12 bases between the germline ends.

V usage is TRBV24-1 and J usage is TRBJ2-7, with unresolved D. The CDR3 runs 16 residues. The germline CDR1 and CDR2 sequences are KGHDR and SFDVKD. The ends were cut back, 3 bases at V and 3 bases at J, with 17 bases in the middle. CDR3 in DNA: TGTGCCACCAGTGATCGCGCCCGTCCTGTTTACTACGAGCAGTACGTC. This encodes CATSDRARPVYYEQYV.

The chain links TRBV28 to TRBJ1-2; D is possibly TRBD1 (5 bases). The length of the CDR3 is 16 residues. The V end lost 3 bases, the J end lost 7 bases, and 21 bases lay between the germline ends. From germline, CDR1 is MDHEN and CDR2 SYDVKM. The DNA of the CDR3 is TGTGCCAGCAGTTTCCTACAGGTAGACCCTGGAGGTGGCTACACCTTC. It encodes CASSFLQVDPGGGYTF.

The chain carries TRBV6-1 and TRBJ1-3; 10 bases map to TRBD1. This CDR3 comprises 18 residues. The ends lost 4 bases at V and 0 bases at J; junction bases unmatched: 9. Germline values: CDR1 MNHNS, CDR2 SASEGT. This CDR3 reads CASSGRQGAYPSGNTIYF. The CDR3 region has the DNA TGTGCCAGCAGTGGCCGACAGGGGGCTTACCCCTCTGGAAACACCATATATTTT.

CDR3 in amino acids: CAWRSLSSGANVLTF. The CDR3 nucleotides are TGTGCCTGGAGGTCACTGAGCTCTGGGGCCAACGTCCTGACTTTC. The chain is built from TRBV30 and TRBJ2-6; D call uncertain. This CDR3 region has 15 residues. Trimming took off 3 bases at V and 0 bases at J, with 9 bases between the two ends. CDR1 and CDR2 from the germline V gene are GTSNPN and SVGIG (reference sequence).

The CDR3 sequence is CASSLDRGPTEAFF. DNA of the CDR3: TGTGCCAGCAGCTTAGACAGGGGGCCCACTGAAGCTTTCTTT. J is TRBJ1-1 and V is TRBV7-9; 9 positions agree with TRBD1. The length of the CDR3 is 14 residues. V trimming: 1 base; J trimming: 4 bases; junction bases outside the gene matches: 1. The germline V gene encodes CDR1 SEHNR and CDR2 FQNEAQ (reference sequence).